One and the same sample provided the 28 T cell receptor beta chains below, sequenced in a study of long-term antiretroviral therapy in people with HIV (dated by TCRdb to 2022 to 2024). The immunoSEQ hsTCRB v3.0 assay was used at survey level resolution for TRB variable region sequencing. TCRdb provides this immuneACCESS table in a form limited to in-frame rearrangements. Some clones are lacking; in checked studies, under half of them reflect an unresolved V gene, and why the rest are absent is not known. The table for this sample lists about 26,000 clones; around 87% of them were counted only once. Around 5.2% of the sample rests with the top ten. The sequencing used unsorted PBMCs, collected 2.6 to 2.8 years after starting antiretroviral therapy. These receptors all come from a man aged 35-49 years with HIV.

The chain links TRBV29-1 to TRBJ1-3; D perhaps matches TRBD1 (5 bases). This CDR3 has 13 residues. V was trimmed by 5 bases and J by 4 bases, leaving 12 bases between them. Germline CDR1 is SQVTM and CDR2 is ANQGSEA. The CDR3 coding sequence is TGCAGCGTTTCTCAGGGTAGCGGAAACACCATATATTTT. This translates into CSVSQGSGNTIYF. The full variable domain, with the rest looked up from reference TRBV29-1 and TRBJ1-3, is SAVISQKPSRDICQRGTSLTIQCQVDSQVTMMFWYRQQPGQSLTLIATANQGSEATYESGFVIDKFPISRPNLTFSTLTVSNMSPEDSSIYLCSVSQGSGNTIYFGEGSWLTVV.

The chain recombines TRBV5-1 with TRBJ2-7; 10 nucleotides line up with TRBD1. J gave up 4 bases and V 7 bases, and 8 bases lay outside the gene matches. Germline V gene lookup returns CDR1 SGHRS and CDR2 YFSETQ. This CDR3 has 14 residues. CDR3 protein: CASGTGTGVYEQYF. Here the CDR3 DNA reads TGCGCCAGCGGCACCGGGACAGGGGTATACGAGCAGTACTTC.

The genes are TRBV6-6 and TRBJ2-1; 9 nucleotides line up with TRBD2. From germline, CDR1 is MNHNY and CDR2 SVGAGI (reference sequence). This CDR3 region has 14 residues. The trim removed 6 bases at V and 10 bases at J, leaving 10 bases unmatched. CDR3 in amino acids: CASRLAGEVNEQFF. In DNA, the CDR3 is TGTGCCAGCAGGTTAGCGGGGGAGGTGAACGAGCAGTTCTTC.

CDR3 bases: TGTGCTAGTGGGGAGACAGGGGACTGGGCAGATACGCAGTATTTT. Translating it yields CASGETGDWADTQYF. The chain carries TRBV12-5 and TRBJ2-3; TRBD1 matches at 8 bases. This CDR3 spans 15 amino acids. Trimming removed 6 bases from V and 4 bases from J; junction bases left unmatched: 9. Germline-derived CDR1 and CDR2 are LGHNT and FRNRAP.

The chain carries TRBV6-5 and TRBJ2-7, with D possibly matching TRBD2 (6 bases). The V gene lost 2 bases and the J gene lost 6 bases, with 14 bases spanning the gap. From germline, CDR1 is MNHEY and CDR2 SVGAGI. The length of the CDR3 is 14 residues. CDR3 nucleotide sequence: TGTGCCAGCAGTTACAAGGCGGGGCTCGGCGAGCAGTACTTC. This codes for CASSYKAGLGEQYF.

V is TRBV11-2 and J is TRBJ1-3, with D perhaps matching TRBD1 (5 bases). Germline V gene data show CDR1 as SGHAT and CDR2 as FQNNGV. The V gene lost 10 bases and the J gene lost 0 bases, with 13 bases spanning the gap. This CDR3 has 14 residues. The CDR3 DNA follows: TGTGCCACCACCCAGGGTTACTCTGGAAACACCATATATTTT. It is translated as CATTQGYSGNTIYF.

The rearrangement uses TRBV19 and TRBJ1-1; no definite D call. V was trimmed by 3 bases and J by 2 bases, leaving 10 bases between them. This CDR3 has 14 amino acids. CDR1 is LNHDA and CDR2 is SQIVND in the germline V gene (reference sequence). The CDR3 bases are TGTGCCAGTAGTATCAGTAATACAAACACTGAAGCTTTCTTT. Translating gives CASSISNTNTEAFF.

The V gene is TRBV4-3, the J gene TRBJ2-5; 11 bases line up with TRBD2. The V segment lost 4 bases and the J segment 5 bases; nucleotides outside the gene matches: 6. Germline CDR1 LGHNA, CDR2 YSLEER. CDR3 length: 15 residues. Here the CDR3 DNA reads TGCGCCAGCAGCCCGAGACTAGCGGGATACGAGACCCAGTACTTC. As protein: CASSPRLAGYETQYF.

Written as DNA, the CDR3 is TGTGCCAGCAGCTTAGTCGCGAACACCGGGGAGCTGTTTTTT. This codes for CASSLVANTGELFF. The rearrangement uses TRBV7-8 and TRBJ2-2; unclear D gene. The V end was cut by 1 base, the J end by 0 bases, with 3 bases between. The germline CDR1 and CDR2 sequences are SGHVS and FQNEAQ. The CDR3 is 14 residues long. Variable domain in full (rest from reference TRBV7-8 and TRBJ2-2): GAGVSQSPRYKVAKRGQDVALRCDPISGHVSLFWYQQALGQGPEFLTYFQNEAQLDKSGLPSDRFFAERPEGSVSTLKIQRTQQEDSAVYLCASSLVANTGELFFGEGSRLTVL.

The chain is built from TRBV5-1 and TRBJ2-7; 13 bases line up with TRBD2. This CDR3 is 15 amino acids long. V dropped 4 bases and J dropped 7; count of bases not matched to a gene: 8. The germline V gene has CDR1 SGHRS and CDR2 YFSETQ. The CDR3 sequence is CASSAQTSGGSEQYF. The CDR3 nucleotides are TGCGCCAGCAGCGCCCAGACTAGCGGGGGGAGTGAGCAGTACTTC.

V gene TRBV4-1 combines with J gene TRBJ1-1, with no clear D. Per the germline V gene, CDR1 is MGHRA and CDR2 is YSYEKL. This CDR3 comprises 14 residues. Trimming cost V 5 bases and J 4 bases, with 14 bases left between them. CDR3 coding DNA: TGCGCCAGCAGCAAGGAAGGTGGTTTCACTGAAGCTTTCTTT. It specifies CASSKEGGFTEAFF.

The chain uses TRBV20-1 and TRBJ1-1; D might be TRBD1 (5 bases). The CDR3 consists of 11 residues. With 6 bases removed from V and 6 bases from J, the gap between germline ends came to 11 bases. CDR1 is DFQATT and CDR2 is SNEGSKA in the germline V gene (reference sequence). CDR3 loop: CSAEGTAEAFF. The DNA of the CDR3 is TGCAGTGCAGAGGGGACGGCTGAAGCTTTCTTT.

This sequence joins TRBV5-6 and TRBJ1-2; D perhaps matches TRBD1 (5 bases). This CDR3 comprises 13 residues. The germline gives CDR1 SGHDT, CDR2 YYEEEE. Trimming removed 2 bases at V and 7 bases at J, with 12 bases between. Here the CDR3 reads CASSFPGPSGYTF. Here the CDR3 DNA reads TGTGCCAGCAGCTTCCCAGGGCCTTCTGGCTACACCTTC.

CDR3 bases: TGTGCCAGCAGCCTCGGACAGTTCCCGAACGAGCAGTACTTC. It translates to CASSLGQFPNEQYF. This chain uses TRBV5-6 with TRBJ2-7; D might be TRBD1 (6 bases). The CDR3 has 14 amino acids. V lost 4 bases, J lost 5 bases, and 16 bases lay in between. The germline V gene encodes CDR1 SGHDT and CDR2 YYEEEE.

The V call is TRBV28, the J call TRBJ2-1; 7 bases align to TRBD1. This CDR3 spans 13 amino acids. In germline, CDR1 is MDHEN, CDR2 SYDVKM. V gave up 3 bases and J gave up 10 bases; unmatched junction bases: 6. The CDR3 sequence is CASSLTTGVEQFF. CDR3 coding DNA: TGTGCCAGCAGTTTGACAACAGGGGTCGAGCAGTTCTTC.

The sample holds a few counts of this clone. The V call is TRBV13, the J call TRBJ1-1; D is unresolved. Germline assignment: CDR1 PRHDT and CDR2 FYEKMQ (reference sequence). V lost 1 base to trimming and J lost 0 bases, with 6 bases between them. This CDR3 region has 14 residues. CDR3 in DNA: TGTGCCAGCAGCTTAGAACGGTTGAACACTGAAGCTTTCTTT. Protein product: CASSLERLNTEAFF.

The chain links TRBV28 to TRBJ2-7; possibly TRBD1 for D (7 bases). The V gene's germline CDR1 is MDHEN and CDR2 SYDVKM. The CDR3 runs to 13 residues. Trimming shortened V by 7 bases and J by 4 bases, and 14 bases separated the two germline ends. The chain's CDR3 is CASMEGQRYEQYF. The CDR3 DNA sequence: TGTGCCAGCATGGAGGGACAGCGGTACGAGCAGTACTTC.

The chain carries TRBV5-4 and TRBJ2-1, with 11 bases identical to TRBD2. The trim removed 2 bases at V and 7 bases at J, leaving 5 bases unmatched. The CDR3 is made up of 15 amino acids. CDR1 is SGHNT and CDR2 is YYREEE in the germline V gene (reference sequence). The CDR3 nucleotides read TGTGCCAGCAGCTTTAGCGGGAGGGCCGTGAATGAGCAGTTCTTC. It translates to CASSFSGRAVNEQFF.

The V call is TRBV5-3, the J call TRBJ2-7, with 13 bases fitting TRBD2. TRBV5-3 is placed among ORFs of uncertain function. The CDR3 covers 17 residues. The J segment lost 1 base and the V segment lost 2 bases, leaving 6 bases of the junction unmatched. CDR3 sequence (DNA): TGTGCCAGAAGCTTTATGCGGACTAGCGGGAGATCCTACGAGCAGTACTTC. As protein: CARSFMRTSGRSYEQYF.

This chain links TRBV19 with TRBJ2-2; either TRBD1 or TRBD2 may fit D (5 bases each). Trimming took 9 bases from V and 1 from J, leaving 15 bases between them. The CDR3 covers 15 residues. Germline lookup yields CDR1 LNHDA and CDR2 SQIVND (reference sequence). CDR3 loop: CASRSGTGNTGELFF. CDR3 nucleotide sequence: TGTGCCAGCCGATCCGGGACGGGGAACACCGGGGAGCTGTTTTTT.

This chain uses TRBV6-6 with TRBJ2-3, with D perhaps matching TRBD2 (5 bases). The germline gives CDR1 MNHNY, CDR2 SVGAGI (reference sequence). V lost 6 bases, J lost 3 bases, and 13 bases lay in between. The CDR3 extends over 14 amino acids. The DNA for the CDR3 is TGTGCCAGCAGCGATCTAGCTCCGACAGATACGCAGTATTTT. Protein product: CASSDLAPTDTQYF.

This chain links TRBV5-1 with TRBJ1-2, with 7 bases lining up with TRBD1. V lost 0 bases to trimming and J lost 3 bases; unmatched junction nucleotides: 2. The CDR3 covers 14 residues. The germline V gene encodes CDR1 SGHRS and CDR2 YFSETQ. This CDR3 is CASSLGQGDYGYTF. DNA of the CDR3: TGCGCCAGCAGCTTGGGACAGGGAGACTATGGCTACACCTTC.

The chain has TRBV19 and TRBJ1-4, with 7 bases that match TRBD1. With 2 bases clipped from V and 4 bases from J, the junction kept 7 bases outside the gene matches. This CDR3 has 16 residues. CDR1 is LNHDA and CDR2 is SQIVND in the germline V gene (reference sequence). In DNA form, the CDR3 reads TGTGCCAGTAGTATATCTCACCAGGGGGTTAATGAAAAACTGTTTTTT. Its protein product is CASSISHQGVNEKLFF.

The gene calls are TRBV27 and TRBJ1-4, with unresolved D. The CDR3 is made up of 12 amino acids. V was clipped by 5 bases and J by 8 bases, with 9 bases between them. CDR1 MNHEY and CDR2 SMNVEV come from the germline V gene (reference sequence). The CDR3 is CASSRLGEKLFF. CDR3 coding DNA: TGTGCCAGCAGTCGCCTGGGGGAAAAACTGTTTTTT.

J is TRBJ2-7 and V is TRBV4-3; D might be TRBD1 (6 bases). Germline CDR1 LGHNA, CDR2 YSLEER. V was pared by 4 bases and J by 6 bases, with 19 bases between. The CDR3 runs 15 residues. The CDR3 is CASSPGQFGPPEQYF. CDR3 sequence (DNA): TGCGCCAGCAGCCCCGGACAGTTCGGACCTCCCGAGCAGTACTTC.

For the CDR3, the DNA is TGTGCCAGCAGCTCATTACAGGGGTATGAGCAGTTCTTC. The encoded protein is CASSSLQGYEQFF. This sequence joins TRBV7-9 and TRBJ2-1, with TRBD1 matching over 7 bases. Germline trimming cut 4 bases from V and 8 bases from J; bases unmatched to any gene: 5. CDR3 length: 13 amino acids. The germline gives CDR1 SEHNR, CDR2 FQNEAQ (reference sequence).

This chain links TRBV7-9 with TRBJ1-1; D might be TRBD1 (6 bases). Trimming removed 0 bases from V and 0 bases from J, with 11 bases in between. The germline V gene has CDR1 SEHNR and CDR2 FQNEAQ (reference sequence). The CDR3 covers 16 residues. CDR3 bases: TGTGCCAGCAGCTTAGCGCGGGGACAAGTGAACACTGAAGCTTTCTTT. As protein: CASSLARGQVNTEAFF.

The chain has TRBV4-3 and TRBJ2-1; D unresolved. The length of the CDR3 is 13 residues. Trimming pared 4 bases from V and 4 bases from J, leaving 8 bases between. CDR1 is LGHNA, CDR2 YSLEER, per germline. CDR3 region: CASSPQSYNEQFF. The CDR3 DNA is TGCGCCAGCAGCCCTCAGAGTTACAATGAGCAGTTCTTC.